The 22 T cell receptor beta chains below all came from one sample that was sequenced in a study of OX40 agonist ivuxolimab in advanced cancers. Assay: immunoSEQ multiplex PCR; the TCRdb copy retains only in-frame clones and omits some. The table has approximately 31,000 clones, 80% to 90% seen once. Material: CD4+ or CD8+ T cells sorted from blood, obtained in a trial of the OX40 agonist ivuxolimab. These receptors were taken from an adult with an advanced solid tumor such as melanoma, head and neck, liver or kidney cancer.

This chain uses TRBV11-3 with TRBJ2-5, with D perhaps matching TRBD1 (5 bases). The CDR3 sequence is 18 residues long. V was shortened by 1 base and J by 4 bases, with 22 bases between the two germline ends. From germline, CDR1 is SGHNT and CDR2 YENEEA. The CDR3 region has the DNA TGTGCCAGCAGCTTAGGGGCTCTTTCAGTGGGGCTGGGAGAGACCCAGTACTTC. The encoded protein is CASSLGALSVGLGETQYF.

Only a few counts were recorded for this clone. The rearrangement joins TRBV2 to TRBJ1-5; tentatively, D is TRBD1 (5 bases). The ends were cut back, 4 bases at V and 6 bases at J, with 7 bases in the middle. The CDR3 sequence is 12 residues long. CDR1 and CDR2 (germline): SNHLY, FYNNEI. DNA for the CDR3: TGTGCCAGCAGTGCGGGGGTTCAGCCCCAGCATTTT. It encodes CASSAGVQPQHF.

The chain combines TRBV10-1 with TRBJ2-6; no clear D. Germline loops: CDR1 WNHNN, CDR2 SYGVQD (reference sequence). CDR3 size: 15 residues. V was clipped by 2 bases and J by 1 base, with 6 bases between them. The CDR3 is CASSESRSGANVLTF. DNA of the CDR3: TGCGCCAGCAGTGAGAGTCGGTCTGGGGCCAACGTCCTGACTTTC.

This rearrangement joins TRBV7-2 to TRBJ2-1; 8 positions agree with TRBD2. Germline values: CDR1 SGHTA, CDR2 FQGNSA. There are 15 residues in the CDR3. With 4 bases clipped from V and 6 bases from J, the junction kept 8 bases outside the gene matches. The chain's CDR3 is CASSYAGTRLNEQFF. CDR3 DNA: TGTGCCAGCAGCTACGCCGGGACTAGACTCAATGAGCAGTTCTTC.

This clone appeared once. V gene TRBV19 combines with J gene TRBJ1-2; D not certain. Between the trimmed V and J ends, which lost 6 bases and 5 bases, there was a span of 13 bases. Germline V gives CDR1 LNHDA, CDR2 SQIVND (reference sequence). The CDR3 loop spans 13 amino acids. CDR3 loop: CASRPTNGYGYTF. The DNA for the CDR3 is TGTGCCAGTAGACCGACAAACGGGTATGGCTACACCTTC. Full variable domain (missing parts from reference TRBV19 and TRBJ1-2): DGGITQSPKYLFRKEGQNVTLSCEQNLNHDAMYWYRQDPGQGLRLIYYSQIVNDFQKGDIAEGYSVSREKKESFPLTVTSAQKNPTAFYLCASRPTNGYGYTFGSGTRLTVV.

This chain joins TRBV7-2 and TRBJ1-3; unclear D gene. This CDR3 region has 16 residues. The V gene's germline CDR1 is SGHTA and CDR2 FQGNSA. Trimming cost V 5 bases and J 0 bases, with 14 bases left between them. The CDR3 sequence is CASSEGRPSSGNTIYF. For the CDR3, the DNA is TGTGCCAGCAGCGAGGGTCGGCCGAGCTCTGGAAACACCATATATTTT.

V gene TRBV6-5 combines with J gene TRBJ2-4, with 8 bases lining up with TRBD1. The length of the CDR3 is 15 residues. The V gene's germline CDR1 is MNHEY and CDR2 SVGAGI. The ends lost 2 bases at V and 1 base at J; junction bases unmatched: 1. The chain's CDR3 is CASSYTGGAKNIQYF. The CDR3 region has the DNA TGTGCCAGCAGTTACACAGGGGGGGCCAAAAACATTCAGTACTTC.

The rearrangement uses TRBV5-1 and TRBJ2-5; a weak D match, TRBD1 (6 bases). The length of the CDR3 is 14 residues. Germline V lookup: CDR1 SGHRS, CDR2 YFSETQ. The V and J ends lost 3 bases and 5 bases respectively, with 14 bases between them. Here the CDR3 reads CASSWTAEGETQYF. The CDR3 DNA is TGCGCCAGCAGCTGGACAGCAGAAGGGGAGACCCAGTACTTC.

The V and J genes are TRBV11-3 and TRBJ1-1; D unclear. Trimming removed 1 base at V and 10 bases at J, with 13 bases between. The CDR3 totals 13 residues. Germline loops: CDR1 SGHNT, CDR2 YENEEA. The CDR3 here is CASSLGPLRPAFF. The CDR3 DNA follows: TGTGCCAGCAGCTTAGGACCGCTAAGACCAGCTTTCTTT.

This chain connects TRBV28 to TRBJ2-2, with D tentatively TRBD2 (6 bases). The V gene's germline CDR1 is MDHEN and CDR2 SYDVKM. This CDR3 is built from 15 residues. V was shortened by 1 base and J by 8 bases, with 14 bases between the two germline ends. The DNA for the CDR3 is TGTGCCAGCAGTTTATTTAGCGGAACACCGGGGGAGCTGTTTTTT. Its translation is CASSLFSGTPGELFF.

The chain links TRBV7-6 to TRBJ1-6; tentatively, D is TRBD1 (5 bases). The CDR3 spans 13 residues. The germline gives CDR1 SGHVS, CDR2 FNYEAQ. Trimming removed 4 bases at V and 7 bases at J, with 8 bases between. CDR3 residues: CASSYRLNSPLHF. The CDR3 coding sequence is TGTGCCAGCAGCTACAGGTTAAATTCACCCCTCCACTTT.

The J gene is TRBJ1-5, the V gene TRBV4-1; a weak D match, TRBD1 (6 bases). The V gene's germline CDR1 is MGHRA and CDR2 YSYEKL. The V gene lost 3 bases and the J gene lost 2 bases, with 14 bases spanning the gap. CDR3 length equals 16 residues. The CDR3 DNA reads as TGCGCCAGCAGCCAGGGGACACCCCAAGGCAATCAGCCCCAGCATTTT. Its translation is CASSQGTPQGNQPQHF.

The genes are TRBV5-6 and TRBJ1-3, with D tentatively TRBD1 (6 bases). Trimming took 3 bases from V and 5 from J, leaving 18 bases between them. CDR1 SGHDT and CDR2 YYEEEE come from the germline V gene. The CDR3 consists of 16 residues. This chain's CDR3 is CASSSPTGLKRNTIYF. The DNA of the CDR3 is TGTGCCAGCAGCTCGCCGACAGGATTGAAACGAAACACCATATATTTT.

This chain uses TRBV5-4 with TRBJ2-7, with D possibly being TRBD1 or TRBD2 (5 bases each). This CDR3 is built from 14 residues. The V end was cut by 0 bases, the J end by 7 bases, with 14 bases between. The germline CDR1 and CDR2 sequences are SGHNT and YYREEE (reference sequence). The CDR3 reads CASSLAVGTGEQYF. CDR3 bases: TGTGCCAGCAGCTTGGCTGTCGGGACGGGGGAGCAGTACTTC.

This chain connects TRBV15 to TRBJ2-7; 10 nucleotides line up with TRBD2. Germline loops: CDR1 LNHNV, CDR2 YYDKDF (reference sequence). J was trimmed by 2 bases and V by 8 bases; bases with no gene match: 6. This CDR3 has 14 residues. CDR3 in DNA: TGTGCCACCGGACCAGCGGGAGGGCCCTACGAGCAGTACTTC. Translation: CATGPAGGPYEQYF.

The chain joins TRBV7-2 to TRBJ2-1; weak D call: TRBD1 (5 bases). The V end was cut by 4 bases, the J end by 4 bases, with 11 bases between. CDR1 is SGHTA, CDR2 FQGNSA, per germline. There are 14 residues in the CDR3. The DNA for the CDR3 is TGTGCCAGCAGCTCACAGCAGGGTTACAATGAGCAGTTCTTC. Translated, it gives CASSSQQGYNEQFF.

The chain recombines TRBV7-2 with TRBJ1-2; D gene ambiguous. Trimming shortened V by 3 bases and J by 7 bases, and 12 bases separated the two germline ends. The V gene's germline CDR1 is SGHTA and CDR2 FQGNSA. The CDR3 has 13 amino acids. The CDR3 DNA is TGTGCCAGCAGCTTCCGGGGATTGAGTGGCTACACCTTC. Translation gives CASSFRGLSGYTF.

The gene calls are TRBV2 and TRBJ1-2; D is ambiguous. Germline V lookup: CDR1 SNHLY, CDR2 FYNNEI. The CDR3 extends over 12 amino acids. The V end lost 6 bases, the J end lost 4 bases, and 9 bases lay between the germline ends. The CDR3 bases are TGTGCCAGCAGGTCGGACGGCTATGGCTACACCTTC. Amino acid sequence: CASRSDGYGYTF.

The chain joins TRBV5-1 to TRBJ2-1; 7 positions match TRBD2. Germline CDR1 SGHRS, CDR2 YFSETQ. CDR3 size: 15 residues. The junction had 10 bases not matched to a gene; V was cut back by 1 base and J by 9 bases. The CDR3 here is CASSLTFAGVAEQFF. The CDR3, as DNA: TGCGCCAGCAGCTTGACGTTTGCGGGAGTGGCTGAGCAGTTCTTC.

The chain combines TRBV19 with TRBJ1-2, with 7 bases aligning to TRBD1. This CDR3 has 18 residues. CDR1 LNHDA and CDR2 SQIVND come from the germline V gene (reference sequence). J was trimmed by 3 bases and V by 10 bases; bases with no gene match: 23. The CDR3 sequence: CATSHPPGQSREDYGYTF. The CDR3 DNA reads TGTGCCACATCTCACCCTCCGGGACAGAGCCGGGAGGACTATGGCTACACCTTC.

In nucleotides, the CDR3 is TGTGCCAGCAGTGAAGGCCGGGGGCGCCGTCAGCCCCAGCATTTT. It encodes CASSEGRGRRQPQHF. This chain joins TRBV6-1 and TRBJ1-5; D may be TRBD1 (6 bases). With 1 base removed from V and 6 bases from J, the gap between germline ends came to 13 bases. This CDR3 is 15 amino acids long. The germline gives CDR1 MNHNS, CDR2 SASEGT.

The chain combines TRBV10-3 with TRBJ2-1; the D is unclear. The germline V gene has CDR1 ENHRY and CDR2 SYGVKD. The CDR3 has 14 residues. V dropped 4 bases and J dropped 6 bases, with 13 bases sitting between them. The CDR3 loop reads CAISGWVGSNEQFF. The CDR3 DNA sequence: TGTGCCATCAGTGGCTGGGTCGGTTCCAATGAGCAGTTCTTC.